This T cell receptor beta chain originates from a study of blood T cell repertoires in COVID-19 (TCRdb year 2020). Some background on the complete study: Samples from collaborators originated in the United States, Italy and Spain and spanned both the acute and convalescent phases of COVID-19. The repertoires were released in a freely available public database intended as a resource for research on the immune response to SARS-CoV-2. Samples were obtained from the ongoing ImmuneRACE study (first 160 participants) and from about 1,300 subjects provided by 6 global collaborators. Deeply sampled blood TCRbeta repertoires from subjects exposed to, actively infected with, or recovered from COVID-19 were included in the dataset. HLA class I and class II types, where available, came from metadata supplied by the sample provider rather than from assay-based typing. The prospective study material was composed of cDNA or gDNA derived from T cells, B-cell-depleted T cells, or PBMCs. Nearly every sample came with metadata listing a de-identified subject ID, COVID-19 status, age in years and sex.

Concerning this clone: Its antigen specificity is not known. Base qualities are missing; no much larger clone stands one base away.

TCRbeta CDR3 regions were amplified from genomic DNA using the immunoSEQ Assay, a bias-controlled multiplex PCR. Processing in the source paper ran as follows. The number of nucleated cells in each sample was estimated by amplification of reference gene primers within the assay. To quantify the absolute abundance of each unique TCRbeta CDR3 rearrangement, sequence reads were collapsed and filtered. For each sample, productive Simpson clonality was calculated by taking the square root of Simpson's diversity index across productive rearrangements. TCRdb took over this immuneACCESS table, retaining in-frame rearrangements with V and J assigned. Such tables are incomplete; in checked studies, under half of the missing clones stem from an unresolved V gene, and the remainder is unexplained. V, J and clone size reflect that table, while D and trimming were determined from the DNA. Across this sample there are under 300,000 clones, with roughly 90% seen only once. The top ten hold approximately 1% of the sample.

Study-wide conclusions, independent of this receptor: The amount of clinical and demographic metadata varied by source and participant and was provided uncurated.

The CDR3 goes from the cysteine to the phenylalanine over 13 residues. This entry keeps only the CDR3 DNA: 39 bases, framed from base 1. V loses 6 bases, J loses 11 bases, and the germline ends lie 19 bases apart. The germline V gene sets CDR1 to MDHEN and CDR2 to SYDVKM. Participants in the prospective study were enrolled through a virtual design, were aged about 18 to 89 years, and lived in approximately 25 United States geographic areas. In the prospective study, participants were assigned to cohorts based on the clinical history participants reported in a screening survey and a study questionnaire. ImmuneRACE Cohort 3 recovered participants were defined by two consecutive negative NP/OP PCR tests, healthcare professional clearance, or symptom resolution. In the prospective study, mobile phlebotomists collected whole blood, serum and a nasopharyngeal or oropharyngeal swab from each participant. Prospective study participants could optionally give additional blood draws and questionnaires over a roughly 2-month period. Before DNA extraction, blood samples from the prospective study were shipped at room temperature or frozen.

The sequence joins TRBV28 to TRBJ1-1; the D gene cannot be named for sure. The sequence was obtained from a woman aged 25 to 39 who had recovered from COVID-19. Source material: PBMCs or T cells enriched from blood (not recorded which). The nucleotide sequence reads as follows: TGTGCCAGCAGCCCCGGAGGGAACTTTCAGGCTTTCTTT. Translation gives CASSPGGNFQAFF.